Detailed here is one T cell receptor beta chain. What it recognizes is unknown. The sample is drawn from a study of T-cell reconstitution after alpha-beta-depleted transplantation in children. Findings of the study overall: Expanded graft clones, several hundred of them, were reportedly the source of alpha-beta T cells about two months after transplant. There were some patients whose high TCRbeta diversity at day 60 came from surviving recipient T cells and thymic progenitors. T-cell numbers and diversity, one year after transplant, stemmed largely from T cells that were newly produced.

It was with unique molecular identifiers that the TCRbeta library was prepared. TCRdb independently ran MiXCR on the PCR reads; one entry per CDR3 protein. This sample has 700,000 to 950,000 distinct CDR3 sequences; roughly 15% occur once, and the top ten carry roughly 5%. The sample consisted of PBMCs, mostly from graft donor cells, taken 360 days after TCRalphabeta/CD19-depleted stem cell transplant. This receptor was identified in a male patient between 10 and 17 years old who had a stem cell transplant for acute lymphoblastic leukemia, so the T cells may come from the graft donor.

CDR3 nucleotides: TGTGCCAGCAGCGTCGGACTAGCGGGATTAGAGACCCAGTACTTC. It yields the protein CASSVGLAGLETQYF. V usage is TRBV9 and J usage is TRBJ2-5, with 12 bases aligning to TRBD2. The germline CDR1 and CDR2 sequences are SGDLS and YYNGEE. Trimming removed 2 bases from V and 4 bases from J; junction bases left unmatched: 3. This CDR3 comprises 15 residues. Filled out from reference TRBV9 and TRBJ2-5, the complete variable domain reads DSGVTQTPKHLITATGQRVTLRCSPRSGDLSVYWYQQSLDQGLQFLIQYYNGEERAKGNILERFSAQQFPDLHSELNLSSLELGDSALYFCASSVGLAGLETQYFGPGTRLLVL.